This passage covers 15 T cell receptor beta chains from one sample sequenced in a study of blood T cell repertoires in COVID-19. Using immunoSEQ multiplex PCR, the repertoire was profiled, and TCRdb retains in-frame clones only, with some absent. The top ten clones hold roughly 9.8% of a sample with roughly 260,000 clones, about nine tenths of them seen once. Sequencing was performed on peripheral blood. The receptors were sampled from a man in his forties or fifties who had recovered from COVID-19.

This chain joins TRBV7-6 and TRBJ2-5; tentatively, D is TRBD1 (6 bases). The CDR3 length is 14 residues. V lost 5 bases and J 7 bases, leaving 17 bases between the germline ends. Germline V CDR1 and CDR2: SGHVS, FNYEAQ. The CDR3 is CASSQTGSVGTQYF. CDR3 bases: TGTGCCAGCAGCCAGACAGGTTCGGTTGGGACCCAGTACTTC.

This chain uses TRBV27 with TRBJ2-2; 9 nucleotides agree with TRBD1. Germline V gene sequence: CDR1 MNHEY, CDR2 SMNVEV (reference sequence). This CDR3 spans 14 amino acids. The trim removed 6 bases at V and 5 bases at J, leaving 4 bases unmatched. CDR3 in amino acids: CASRADRGTGELFF. The CDR3, as DNA: TGTGCCAGCAGAGCAGACAGGGGGACCGGGGAGCTGTTTTTT.

This chain uses TRBV5-6 with TRBJ1-2; 7 bases line up with TRBD1. Germline CDR1 is SGHDT and CDR2 is YYEEEE. After removal of 2 bases from V and 8 bases from J, the junction contained 9 bases not matched to a gene. The CDR3 is made up of 14 amino acids. CDR3 sequence reads: CASSFPHRGTGYTF. The CDR3 DNA follows: TGTGCCAGCAGCTTCCCTCACAGGGGAACGGGCTACACCTTC.

The V gene is TRBV5-1, the J gene TRBJ1-2; D ambiguous. Germline CDR1 reads SGHRS; CDR2 reads YFSETQ. The CDR3 runs to 14 residues. V gave up 0 bases and J gave up 0 bases, with 6 bases separating them. The CDR3 DNA reads as TGCGCCAGCAGCTTGGATCACTCTAACTATGGCTACACCTTC. Translation: CASSLDHSNYGYTF.

The chain uses TRBV7-9 and TRBJ2-1, with 9 bases matching TRBD2. This CDR3 is built from 14 residues. The germline V gene has CDR1 SEHNR and CDR2 FQNEAQ (reference sequence). Unmatched junction bases numbered 10, after V lost 7 bases and J lost 9 bases. CDR3 sequence reads: CASTLRGGAVEQFF. The CDR3 DNA sequence: TGTGCCAGCACCCTTCGCGGGGGGGCCGTTGAGCAGTTCTTC.

The chain recombines TRBV6-5 with TRBJ2-5, with D possibly TRBD1 on 6 matching bases. V dropped 7 bases and J dropped 2 bases, with 11 bases sitting between them. Per the germline V gene, CDR1 is MNHEY and CDR2 is SVGAGI. This CDR3 is 13 amino acids long. The CDR3 region is CASTRTVQETQYF. In DNA, the CDR3 is TGTGCCAGCACCAGGACAGTGCAAGAGACCCAGTACTTC.

The chain couples TRBV19 to TRBJ2-7; maybe TRBD2 (6 bases). Trimming removed 7 bases at V and 6 bases at J, with 13 bases between. The CDR3 spans 12 residues. Germline lookup yields CDR1 LNHDA and CDR2 SQIVND (reference sequence). The CDR3 reads CASTGGDIEQYF. The CDR3 DNA follows: TGTGCCAGTACCGGGGGAGACATCGAGCAGTACTTC.

The V gene is TRBV29-1, the J gene TRBJ2-2, with D perhaps TRBD2 (6 bases). Per germline, CDR1 SQVTM and CDR2 ANQGSEA. This CDR3 region has 14 residues. The ends were cut back, 5 bases at V and 4 bases at J, with 14 bases in the middle. Here the CDR3 DNA reads TGCAGCGTTAAGGAGGGAATTCGCACCGGGGAGCTGTTTTTT. It codes for CSVKEGIRTGELFF.

The CDR3 region is CASSLYRGSNTEAFF. In DNA form, the CDR3 reads TGTGCCAGCAGCTTATACAGGGGCTCGAACACTGAAGCTTTCTTT. The chain recombines TRBV7-2 with TRBJ1-1; TRBD1 agrees at 7 bases. The germline V gene encodes CDR1 SGHTA and CDR2 FQGNSA. The trim removed 2 bases at V and 1 base at J, leaving 4 bases unmatched. The CDR3 has 15 amino acids.

The gene calls are TRBV5-1 and TRBJ1-6; D is perhaps TRBD1 (5 bases). Germline CDR1 and CDR2: SGHRS and YFSETQ. This CDR3 contains 14 residues. V was cut by 4 bases and J by 10 bases, with 15 bases left in between. The CDR3 loop reads CASSGFGARSPLHF. Here the CDR3 DNA reads TGCGCCAGCAGCGGGTTTGGGGCTCGGTCACCCCTCCACTTT.

V and J are TRBV5-4 and TRBJ2-2; 8 bases are shared with TRBD2. V gave up 5 bases and J gave up 0 bases; unmatched junction bases: 9. Germline lookup yields CDR1 SGHNT and CDR2 YYREEE (reference sequence). There are 17 residues in the CDR3. CDR3 sequence (DNA): TGTGCCAGCAGTCCGGGGGCGGGAGGCGCGAACACCGGGGAGCTGTTTTTT. This encodes CASSPGAGGANTGELFF.

The V and J genes are TRBV18 and TRBJ2-1; 10 bases fit TRBD2. V was pared by 3 bases and J by 8 bases, with 10 bases of the junction left unmatched. The CDR3 runs to 16 residues. The germline V gene has CDR1 KGHSH and CDR2 LQKENI. In DNA, the CDR3 is TGTGCCAGCTCACCCGAGGGACTAGCGAATCTCGATGAGCAGTTCTTC. Translating gives CASSPEGLANLDEQFF.

This chain connects TRBV7-8 to TRBJ2-3; no reliable D call. With 5 bases removed from V and 0 bases from J, the gap between germline ends came to 15 bases. The CDR3 is 16 residues long. Germline V gene lookup returns CDR1 SGHVS and CDR2 FQNEAQ. The CDR3 region is CASSIRTLTSTDTQYF. The CDR3 DNA sequence: TGTGCCAGCAGCATAAGAACCCTGACTAGCACAGATACGCAGTATTTT.

The rearrangement uses TRBV6-5 and TRBJ1-2, with a weak D call TRBD1 (5 bases). The CDR3 contains 14 residues. Per the germline V gene, CDR1 is MNHEY and CDR2 is SVGAGI. Trimming took 1 base from V and 5 from J, leaving 11 bases between them. The CDR3 sequence is CASSYFQGSYGYTF. In DNA, the CDR3 is TGTGCCAGCAGTTACTTCCAGGGTTCATATGGCTACACCTTC.

The rearrangement links TRBV28 to TRBJ1-2, with D uncertain. The CDR3 totals 14 residues. Trimming cost V 6 bases and J 8 bases, with 19 bases left between them. CDR1 and CDR2 (germline): MDHEN, SYDVKM. This CDR3 is CASSLPPAGSGYTF. The CDR3 nucleotides are TGTGCCAGCAGCCTACCCCCGGCGGGTTCGGGCTACACCTTC.